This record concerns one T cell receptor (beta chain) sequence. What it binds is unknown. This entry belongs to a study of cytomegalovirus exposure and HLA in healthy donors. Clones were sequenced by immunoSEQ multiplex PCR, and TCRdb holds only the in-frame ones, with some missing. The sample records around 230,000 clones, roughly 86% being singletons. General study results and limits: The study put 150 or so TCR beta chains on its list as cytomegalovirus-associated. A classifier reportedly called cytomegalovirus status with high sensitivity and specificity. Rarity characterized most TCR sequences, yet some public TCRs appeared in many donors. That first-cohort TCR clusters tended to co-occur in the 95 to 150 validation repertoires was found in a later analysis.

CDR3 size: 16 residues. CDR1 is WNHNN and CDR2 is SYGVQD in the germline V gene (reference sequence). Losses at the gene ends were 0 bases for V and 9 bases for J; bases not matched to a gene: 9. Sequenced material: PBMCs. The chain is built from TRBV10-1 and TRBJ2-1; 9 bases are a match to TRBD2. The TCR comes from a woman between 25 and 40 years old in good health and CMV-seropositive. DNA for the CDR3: TGCGCCAGCAGTGAGTCGAGCGGGAGGTTCCTTTTTGAGCAGTTCTTC. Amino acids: CASSESSGRFLFEQFF.